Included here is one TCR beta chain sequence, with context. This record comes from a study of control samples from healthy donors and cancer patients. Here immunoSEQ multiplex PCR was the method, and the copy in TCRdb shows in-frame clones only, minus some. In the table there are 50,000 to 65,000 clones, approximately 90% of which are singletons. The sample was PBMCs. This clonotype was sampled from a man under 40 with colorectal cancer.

Here the CDR3 reads CASSSLTSGGSEQYF. DNA for the CDR3: TGTGCCAGCAGTTCTCTGACTAGCGGGGGGTCCGAGCAGTACTTC. This chain uses TRBV6-2 or TRBV6-3 with TRBJ2-7, with 13 nucleotides matching TRBD2. V gave up 4 bases and J gave up 6 bases; unmatched junction bases: 6. The CDR3 contains 15 residues. Germline loops: CDR1 MNHEY, CDR2 SVGEGT.